One and the same sample provided the 30 T cell receptor beta chains below, sequenced in a study of T cells after posttransplantation cyclophosphamide. The method was immunoSEQ multiplex PCR; TCRdb's version includes in-frame clones alone and lacks a portion of them. The sample presents tens of thousands of clones, none singletons. Sequencing input: PBMCs. These TCRs come from a woman in her sixties in good health, CMV-negative, and a related stem cell transplant donor.

The sample holds many counts of this clone. The rearrangement uses TRBV19 and TRBJ2-2; TRBD1 aligns across 8 bases. The CDR3 has 18 residues. Trimming removed 3 bases from V and 0 bases from J; junction bases left unmatched: 9. CDR1 LNHDA and CDR2 SQIVND come from the germline V gene (reference sequence). The CDR3 region is CASSIRGQVEANTGELFF. CDR3 DNA: TGTGCCAGTAGTATTAGGGGACAGGTAGAGGCGAACACCGGGGAGCTGTTTTTT. Using reference TRBV19 and TRBJ2-2 for the parts outside the CDR3, the full variable domain is DGGITQSPKYLFRKEGQNVTLSCEQNLNHDAMYWYRQDPGQGLRLIYYSQIVNDFQKGDIAEGYSVSREKKESFPLTVTSAQKNPTAFYLCASSIRGQVEANTGELFFGEGSRLTVL.

This clone was recorded many times. CDR3 amino acids: CASLAGGNTDTQYF. As DNA, the CDR3 is TGTGCCAGTCTAGCGGGAGGGAACACAGATACGCAGTATTTT. The V gene is TRBV28, the J gene TRBJ2-3, with 12 bases that match TRBD2. CDR1 and CDR2 from the germline V gene are MDHEN and SYDVKM. The CDR3 has 14 residues. V lost 9 bases and J lost 2; bases outside the gene matches: 3.

This clone has at least ten counts. An end of the junction differs from the germline gene, which may be a read error. The J gene is TRBJ2-7, the V gene TRBV5-6; TRBD1 matches at 9 bases. The CDR3 has 13 residues. Germline loops: CDR1 SGHDT, CDR2 YYEEEE. CDR3 sequence: CASSLRTGELSVF. The CDR3 DNA reads as TGTGCCAGCAGCTTGAGGACAGGGGAACTTTCCGTCTTC.

This clone was counted at least ten times. The gene calls are TRBV12-3 or TRBV12-4 and TRBJ2-1; perhaps TRBD1 as D (5 bases). Trimming removed 3 bases from V and 8 bases from J, with 8 bases in between. The CDR3 contains 12 residues. This CDR3 is CASSFQGHEQFF. CDR3 bases: TGTGCCAGCAGTTTTCAGGGTCATGAGCAGTTCTTC.

This clone has ten or more counts. CDR3 bases: TGTGCCAGCAGCGTACAGGGGACATCGAATTCACCCCTCCACTTT. It translates to CASSVQGTSNSPLHF. The chain joins TRBV7-9 to TRBJ1-6; 7 nucleotides line up with TRBD1. Germline V gene lookup returns CDR1 SEHNR and CDR2 FQNEAQ (reference sequence). This CDR3 spans 15 amino acids. The V gene end was trimmed by 5 bases and the J gene end by 7 bases; junction bases not matched to a gene: 8. Using reference TRBV7-9 and TRBJ1-6 for the parts outside the CDR3, the full variable domain is DTGVSQNPRHKITKRGQNVTFRCDPISEHNRLYWYRQTLGQGPEFLTYFQNEAQLEKSRLLSDRFSAERPKGSFSTLEIQRTEQGDSAMYLCASSVQGTSNSPLHFGNGTRLTVT.

This clone was recorded many times. The chain joins TRBV5-1 to TRBJ2-1, with a weak D call TRBD2 (6 bases). The germline V gene has CDR1 SGHRS and CDR2 YFSETQ. CDR3 length equals 15 residues. The V gene lost 0 bases and the J gene lost 4 bases, with 11 bases spanning the gap. The CDR3 is CASSLVGGDYNEQFF. The CDR3 nucleotides are TGCGCCAGCAGCTTGGTTGGCGGGGATTACAATGAGCAGTTCTTC.

This clone was recorded many times. V is TRBV4-3 and J is TRBJ1-2, with D tentatively TRBD1 (5 bases). This CDR3 has 15 residues. The V and J ends lost 0 bases and 4 bases respectively, with 12 bases between them. Germline CDR1 is LGHNA and CDR2 is YSLEER. The CDR3 DNA is TGCGCCAGCAGCCAAGATGGGGCAGGGTTCTATGGCTACACCTTC. This gives the protein CASSQDGAGFYGYTF.

The table lists this clone with many counts. The chain has TRBV2 and TRBJ1-2; 8 bases line up with TRBD1. Per germline, CDR1 SNHLY and CDR2 FYNNEI. The V segment lost 5 bases and the J segment 6 bases; nucleotides outside the gene matches: 8. This CDR3 spans 14 amino acids. The DNA of the CDR3 is TGTGCCAGCAGTACGAGACAGGGGATCCATGGCTACACCTTC. As protein: CASSTRQGIHGYTF.

At least ten counts were recorded for this clone. V and J are TRBV2 and TRBJ2-4, with D perhaps TRBD2 (7 bases). With 3 bases removed from V and 3 bases from J, the gap between germline ends came to 12 bases. This CDR3 has 15 residues. Germline V gene data show CDR1 as SNHLY and CDR2 as FYNNEI. CDR3 sequence (DNA): TGTGCCAGCAGTGATCGGGGGGCCGGCAAAAACATTCAGTACTTC. Encoded protein: CASSDRGAGKNIQYF.

The gene calls are TRBV9 and TRBJ2-1; TRBD2 aligns across 8 bases. The V gene's germline CDR1 is SGDLS and CDR2 YYNGEE. The trim removed 0 bases at V and 9 bases at J, leaving 8 bases unmatched. The CDR3 length is 15 residues. In DNA form, the CDR3 reads TGTGCCAGCAGCGTAGACGTCAGGGCGGGGGGTGAGCAGTTCTTC. Translating gives CASSVDVRAGGEQFF.

The CDR3: CASSTTSASTDTQYF. The CDR3 nucleotides read TGTGCCAGTAGTACCACTAGCGCCTCCACAGATACGCAGTATTTT. The chain carries TRBV19 and TRBJ2-3, with 7 bases matching TRBD2. J lost 2 bases, V lost 4 bases, and 6 bases had no gene match. CDR1 is LNHDA, CDR2 SQIVND, per germline (reference sequence). CDR3 length equals 15 residues.

In its sample, this clone was seen many times. The chain carries TRBV4-3 and TRBJ2-7; D may be TRBD1 (6 bases). Germline assignment: CDR1 LGHNA and CDR2 YSLEER. The V and J ends lost 3 bases and 4 bases respectively, with 22 bases between them. This CDR3 comprises 17 residues. The DNA of the CDR3 is TGCGCCAGCAGCCAGACACTCTCCGGACAGATGATGTACGAGCAGTACTTC. It yields the protein CASSQTLSGQMMYEQYF.

This clone has at least ten counts. The V call is TRBV7-9, the J call TRBJ1-1, with D perhaps TRBD1 (6 bases). V lost 5 bases, J lost 4 bases, and 14 bases lay in between. CDR3 length: 14 amino acids. Germline assignment: CDR1 SEHNR and CDR2 FQNEAQ (reference sequence). The CDR3 protein is CASSLTGILTEAFF. In nucleotides, the CDR3 is TGTGCCAGCAGCCTTACAGGGATTCTCACTGAAGCTTTCTTT.

This clone appeared a few times. The chain recombines TRBV9 with TRBJ2-3, with 7 bases that match TRBD2. The V and J ends lost 3 bases and 2 bases, in that order; junction bases with no gene match: 18. CDR1 and CDR2 (germline): SGDLS, YYNGEE. This CDR3 spans 19 amino acids. CDR3 sequence reads: CASSAVPFDWTSYTDTQYF. In DNA, the CDR3 is TGTGCCAGCAGCGCGGTACCCTTCGACTGGACTAGTTACACAGATACGCAGTATTTT. Drawing the rest from reference TRBV9 and TRBJ2-3, the complete variable domain is DSGVTQTPKHLITATGQRVTLRCSPRSGDLSVYWYQQSLDQGLQFLIQYYNGEERAKGNILERFSAQQFPDLHSELNLSSLELGDSALYFCASSAVPFDWTSYTDTQYFGPGTRLTVL.

The rearrangement joins TRBV29-1 to TRBJ1-2, with 7 bases fitting TRBD1. The CDR3 runs to 12 residues. V dropped 7 bases and J dropped 4; count of bases not matched to a gene: 6. The germline CDR1 and CDR2 sequences are SQVTM and ANQGSEA. Here the CDR3 DNA reads TGCAGCGGGGGGGACAGTCTCTATGGCTACACCTTC. Its translation: CSGGDSLYGYTF.

This clone was recorded many times. This rearrangement joins TRBV19 to TRBJ1-2; TRBD1 agrees at 12 bases. Germline-derived CDR1 and CDR2 are LNHDA and SQIVND (reference sequence). The trim removed 9 bases at V and 4 bases at J, leaving 12 bases unmatched. CDR3 size: 16 residues. The CDR3 nucleotides read TGTGCCAGCCTTCATTTGGGGACAGGGGGCCTCTATGGCTACACCTTC. Translated: CASLHLGTGGLYGYTF.

This clone appeared many times. The V call is TRBV18, the J call TRBJ2-7; TRBD1 matches 9 bases. CDR1 and CDR2 (germline): KGHSH, LQKENI. The CDR3 sequence is 18 residues long. V shed 3 bases and J 3 bases; nucleotides not matched to a gene: 15. CDR3 bases: TGTGCCAGCTCACCGACCGCCCCTAGGACAGGGGTGAACTACGAGCAGTACTTC. It codes for CASSPTAPRTGVNYEQYF.

This clone has at least ten counts. This sequence joins TRBV7-2 and TRBJ1-6, with TRBD1 identical over 8 bases. Germline assignment: CDR1 SGHTA and CDR2 FQGNSA. V was pared by 5 bases and J by 6 bases, with 6 bases of the junction left unmatched. The CDR3 is 15 amino acids. Here the CDR3 DNA reads TGTGCCAGCAGCCGGGGGACAGGTGTTAATTCACCCCTCCACTTT. Protein sequence: CASSRGTGVNSPLHF.

This clone came up many times. This sequence joins TRBV14 and TRBJ1-4; no definite D call. Between the trimmed V and J ends, which lost 4 bases and 7 bases, there was a span of 13 bases. CDR3 length: 14 amino acids. Looked up from germline, CDR1 is SGHDN and CDR2 is FVKESK. In DNA form, the CDR3 reads TGTGCCAGCAGCCTTCGGGGTAGGCTTGAAAAACTGTTTTTT. Its protein is CASSLRGRLEKLFF.

This clone was seen ten or more times. The genes are TRBV5-5 and TRBJ1-1; D not certain. Germline CDR1 is SGHKS and CDR2 is YYEKEE (reference sequence). The CDR3 runs to 14 residues. V dropped 1 base and J dropped 0 bases, with 7 bases sitting between them. CDR3 protein: CASSLSLLNTEAFF. CDR3 in DNA: TGTGCCAGCAGCTTGAGCCTATTGAACACTGAAGCTTTCTTT.

This clone was recorded many times. J is TRBJ2-7 and V is TRBV4-1, with no clear D. V was trimmed by 1 base and J by 3 bases, leaving 13 bases between them. Germline CDR1 is MGHRA and CDR2 is YSYEKL. The CDR3 has 15 residues. CDR3 bases: TGCGCCAGCAGCCAAGCCACCTCCGGTTTCTACGAGCAGTACTTC. It codes for CASSQATSGFYEQYF.

In its sample, this clone was seen a few times. The chain has TRBV30 and TRBJ2-7, with D possibly TRBD1 on 6 matching bases. This CDR3 spans 16 amino acids. Germline loops: CDR1 GTSNPN, CDR2 SVGIG (reference sequence). V was pared by 3 bases and J by 2 bases, with 20 bases between. CDR3 sequence reads: CAWSAYPRDTTYEQYF. The DNA of the CDR3 is TGTGCCTGGAGCGCCTACCCTCGGGACACGACCTACGAGCAGTACTTC.

This clone was found many times. The CDR3 DNA follows: TGCGCCAGCAGCTTTGGGTCAGGCCCCGATGTGGAAAAACTGTTTTTT. Its protein is CASSFGSGPDVEKLFF. The chain employs TRBV5-1 and TRBJ1-4, with unresolved D. This CDR3 has 16 residues. Germline-derived CDR1 and CDR2 are SGHRS and YFSETQ. V shed 2 bases and J shed 8 bases, with 19 bases lying between them.

This CDR3 reads CASSPGTGGLDEQFF. The CDR3, as DNA: TGTGCCAGCAGCCCCGGGACAGGGGGCTTGGATGAGCAGTTCTTC. The chain employs TRBV7-7 and TRBJ2-1, with TRBD1 matching 12 bases. The CDR3 runs to 15 residues. Trimming at V came to 5 bases and at J to 8 bases, leaving 7 bases not matched to a gene. CDR1 and CDR2 (germline): SSHAT, FNYEAQ (reference sequence). The full variable domain, completed using reference TRBV7-7 and TRBJ2-1, is GAGVSQSPRYKVTKRGQDVTLRCDPISSHATLYWYQQALGQGPEFLTYFNYEAQPDKSGLPSDRFSAERPEGSISTLTIQRTEQRDSAMYRCASSPGTGGLDEQFFGPGTRLTVL.

In its sample, this clone was seen a few times. The J gene is TRBJ2-5, the V gene TRBV11-2; tentative D call: TRBD1 (6 bases). V was trimmed by 5 bases and J by 5 bases, leaving 15 bases between them. Germline V gene data show CDR1 as SGHAT and CDR2 as FQNNGV. The CDR3 spans 14 residues. CDR3 protein: CASSQQGSSETQYF. Written as DNA, the CDR3 is TGTGCCAGCAGCCAACAGGGTAGTTCTGAGACCCAGTACTTC.

This clone was counted only a few times. This chain uses TRBV7-2 with TRBJ1-2, with 9 bases matching TRBD1. After removal of 5 bases from V and 4 bases from J, the junction contained 8 bases not matched to a gene. Germline CDR1 and CDR2: SGHTA and FQGNSA. This CDR3 spans 15 amino acids. Here the CDR3 DNA reads TGTGCCAGCAGCCGGGGACAGGGACCGAGCTATGGCTACACCTTC. Translating it yields CASSRGQGPSYGYTF.

The chain links TRBV7-2 to TRBJ2-4; 9 nucleotides line up with TRBD1. In germline, CDR1 is SGHTA, CDR2 FQGNSA. The CDR3 loop spans 13 amino acids. J gave up 15 bases and V 4 bases, and 10 bases lay outside the gene matches. CDR3 sequence reads: CASSSPGTGLRYF. The DNA of the CDR3 is TGTGCCAGCAGCTCGCCCGGGACAGGGCTCCGGTACTTC.

This clone was detected ten times or more. The chain carries TRBV24-1 and TRBJ2-3; D is undetermined. The germline V gene has CDR1 KGHDR and CDR2 SFDVKD. The CDR3 is 12 residues long. V lost 5 bases and J 5 bases, leaving 7 bases between the germline ends. CDR3 sequence reads: CATSAGEDTQYF. In nucleotides, the CDR3 is TGTGCCACCAGTGCAGGAGAAGATACGCAGTATTTT.

This clone was seen ten or more times. The chain joins TRBV19 to TRBJ2-5; 10 bases map to TRBD2. This CDR3 is built from 15 residues. Germline CDR1 and CDR2: LNHDA and SQIVND (reference sequence). V shed 5 bases, J shed 5 bases, and the junction held 8 bases outside the gene matches. The CDR3 DNA reads TGTGCCAGTAGTGACAGCGGGAGGGCCGGGGAGACCCAGTACTTC. Its translation: CASSDSGRAGETQYF.

Ten or more counts support this clone. V and J are TRBV28 and TRBJ1-6, with a tentative D call TRBD1 (5 bases). From germline, CDR1 is MDHEN and CDR2 SYDVKM. Trimming took off 5 bases at V and 3 bases at J, with 11 bases between the two ends. There are 15 residues in the CDR3. The CDR3 loop reads CASSRRQIYNSPLHF. CDR3 in DNA: TGTGCCAGCAGTAGACGACAGATCTATAATTCACCCCTCCACTTT.